The entry below describes one T cell receptor (beta chain). Its antigen remains unknown. Random hexamers were used to reverse transcribe the RNA input (roughly 0.5 to 1 ug). immunoSEQ multiplex PCR amplified TCR beta CDR3 across 54 Vbeta, 13 Jbeta. TCRdb re-called the immunoSEQ multiplex PCR reads with MiXCR, one entry per CDR3 protein. The sample carries 150,000 to 200,000 distinct CDR3 sequences, about 93% recorded once. These data come from a study of CD8 T cells in Susac syndrome. CD8+ and CD4+ blood T cells underwent TCR beta sequencing. Negative magnetic isolation gave CD8+ and CD4+ cells; FACS enriched CD8+ TEMRA. Whole-study findings and limits: Individuals included in the TCR sequencing and HLA analysis were acknowledged by the study to be relatively few in number.

Trimming cost V 4 bases and J 7 bases, with 9 bases left between them. This CDR3 region has 11 residues. CDR1 SGHDT and CDR2 YYEEEE come from the germline V gene. This clonotype was obtained from a human donor in good health. Source material: CD4+ T cells from PBMCs. The chain couples TRBV5-6 to TRBJ2-7, with no clear D. CDR3 sequence reads: CASSLNGEQYF. The CDR3 coding sequence is TGTGCCAGCAGCCTTAACGGGGAGCAGTACTTC.